The following is a T cell receptor beta chain sequence with its context. This entry is derived from a study of CD8 T cells in Susac syndrome. Random hexamers were used to reverse transcribe an amount of roughly 0.45 to 1 ug RNA. From the immunoSEQ multiplex PCR reads, TCRdb called clonotypes with MiXCR, one entry per CDR3 protein. This sample has about 130,000 distinct CDR3 sequences, with 80% to 85% found just once. The CDR3 has 15 amino acids. V was clipped by 6 bases and J by 4 bases, with 16 bases between them. The receptor was derived from a human donor with multiple sclerosis. Sequenced sample: CD8+ T cells from PBMCs. The genes are TRBV12-3 or TRBV12-4 and TRBJ2-1; either TRBD1 or TRBD2 may fit D (5 bases each). CDR3 in DNA: TGTGCCAGCAGCCTAGTGGGGGAAATGTACAATGAGCAGTTCTTC. Translated, it gives CASSLVGEMYNEQFF.